The TCR beta chain described here comes from a study of technical replicates of blood from several donors. The CDR3 totals 15 residues. Between the trimmed V and J ends, which lost 4 bases and 0 bases, there was a span of 12 bases. Germline CDR1 reads LNHNV; CDR2 reads YYDKDF (reference sequence). The repertoire was sequenced with immunoSEQ multiplex PCR; TCRdb's copy has only in-frame clones and lacks some. The table lists about 100,000 clones, over 95% of them singletons, with roughly 0.19% in the top ten. The source material was T cells isolated from PBMCs. The receptor's source is a human donor in good health. This rearrangement joins TRBV15 to TRBJ1-2; D not certain. The CDR3 nucleotides are TGTGCCACCAGCATAGAACGGGGAGCTAACTATGGCTACACCTTC. Encoded protein: CATSIERGANYGYTF. Full variable domain (missing parts from reference TRBV15 and TRBJ1-2): DAMVIQNPRYQVTQFGKPVTLSCSQTLNHNVMYWYQQKSSQAPKLLFHYYDKDFNNEADTPDNFQSRRPNTSFCFLDIRSPGLGDTAMYLCATSIERGANYGYTFGSGTRLTVV.